The 10 T cell receptor beta chains presented below share a single source sample, sequenced in a study of neurological immune-mediated disorders. One entry per CDR3 protein, called by TCRdb with MiXCR from the 5' RACE reads. The sample yields about 46,000 distinct CDR3 sequences, approximately 3% seen once. Sequenced: PBMCs. The receptors were sampled from a woman aged 45-65 years with multiple sclerosis.

Many counts were recorded for this clonotype. The V gene is TRBV7-6, the J gene TRBJ1-1; tentatively, D is TRBD1 (6 bases). In germline, CDR1 is SGHVS, CDR2 FNYEAQ. This CDR3 contains 15 residues. The V and J ends lost 1 base and 1 base respectively, with 10 bases between them. The chain's CDR3 is CASSLDGGPNTEAFF. CDR3 coding DNA: TGTGCCAGCAGCTTAGACGGGGGCCCGAACACTGAAGCTTTCTTT.

In its sample, this clonotype was seen many times. V gene TRBV6-5 combines with J gene TRBJ1-2; D gene ambiguous. Germline-derived CDR1 and CDR2 are MNHEY and SVGAGI. Trimming took off 4 bases at V and 2 bases at J, with 11 bases between the two ends. This CDR3 spans 14 amino acids. The CDR3 coding sequence is TGTGCCAGCAGTTCACCTGGACGGAACTATGGCTACACCTTC. It codes for CASSSPGRNYGYTF.

The chain has TRBV5-1 and TRBJ1-2; TRBD1 might be the D (6 bases). From germline, CDR1 is SGHRS and CDR2 YFSETQ. The V gene lost 4 bases and the J gene lost 4 bases, with 20 bases spanning the gap. CDR3 length: 16 residues. As DNA, the CDR3 is TGCGCCAGCAGCCCACTCTGGCCGGGACAATCCTATGGCTACACCTTC. Its protein product is CASSPLWPGQSYGYTF. Variable domain in full (rest from reference TRBV5-1 and TRBJ1-2): KAGVTQTPRYLIKTRGQQVTLSCSPISGHRSVSWYQQTPGQGLQFLFEYFSETQRNKGNFPGRFSGRQFSNSRSEMNVSTLELGDSALYLCASSPLWPGQSYGYTFGSGTRLTVV.

This clonotype was picked up many times. The chain recombines TRBV20-1 with TRBJ2-1; 12 positions agree with TRBD2. Germline loops: CDR1 DFQATT, CDR2 SNEGSKA (reference sequence). V lost 6 bases to trimming and J lost 0 bases; unmatched junction nucleotides: 9. The CDR3 totals 17 residues. The chain's CDR3 is CSALRTSGVSSYNEQFF. CDR3 nucleotide sequence: TGCAGTGCCCTCCGGACTAGCGGGGTAAGCTCCTACAATGAGCAGTTCTTC.

The table lists this clonotype with many counts. The CDR3 DNA follows: TGCAGTGCTGGGGACTTAAACGGGGAGCTGTTTTTT. Protein product: CSAGDLNGELFF. The chain couples TRBV20-1 to TRBJ2-2; D possibly corresponds to TRBD2 (6 bases). The CDR3 spans 12 residues. V lost 5 bases and J lost 7, with 11 bases in between. CDR1 and CDR2 (germline): DFQATT, SNEGSKA (reference sequence).

This clonotype was found many times. J is TRBJ2-7 and V is TRBV20-1; TRBD1 is a possible D gene (6 bases). Germline V gene data show CDR1 as DFQATT and CDR2 as SNEGSKA (reference sequence). The CDR3 contains 13 residues. The V and J ends lost 6 bases and 3 bases respectively, with 15 bases between them. CDR3 in amino acids: CSAPARRGYEQYF. In DNA, the CDR3 is TGCAGTGCCCCGGCCCGCAGGGGCTACGAGCAGTACTTC.

This clonotype came up a few times. A much larger clonotype is one base distant, so this may be a read error. The rearrangement uses TRBV29-1 and TRBJ2-3; a weak D match, TRBD1 (5 bases). The CDR3 runs to 11 residues. Germline V gives CDR1 SQVTM, CDR2 ANQGSEA. The CDR3 region has the DNA TGCAGCGGACAGTACACAGATAAGCAGTATTTT. It specifies CSGQYTDKQYF.

The rearrangement uses TRBV7-3 and TRBJ1-2, with unresolved D. The CDR3 loop spans 13 amino acids. Germline V gives CDR1 SGHTA, CDR2 FQGTGA. With 0 bases removed from V and 6 bases from J, the gap between germline ends came to 8 bases. DNA for the CDR3: TGTGCCAGCAGCTTAACGACGGCGGATGGCTACACCTTC. It encodes CASSLTTADGYTF.

This clonotype was counted at least ten times. The chain has TRBV20-1 and TRBJ1-6; possible D gene TRBD1, 5 bases. In germline, CDR1 is DFQATT, CDR2 SNEGSKA (reference sequence). The V end was cut by 4 bases, the J end by 8 bases, with 12 bases between. The CDR3 sequence is 13 residues long. CDR3 region: CSAIEGADSPLHF. For the CDR3, the DNA is TGCAGTGCTATCGAAGGGGCGGATTCACCCCTCCACTTT.

This clonotype appeared many times. This chain joins TRBV24-1 and TRBJ2-3; 10 nucleotides match TRBD1. J lost 4 bases, V lost 2 bases, and 2 bases had no gene match. Looked up from germline, CDR1 is KGHDR and CDR2 is SFDVKD. CDR3 length equals 15 residues. CDR3 nucleotides: TGTGCCACCAGTGATTCCGGACAGGGGGCAGATACGCAGTATTTT. Translated, it gives CATSDSGQGADTQYF.